This TCR beta chain was recorded in a study of cytomegalovirus exposure and HLA in healthy donors. The wider study: In a previous analysis, 110 million or so unique TCR beta sequences were found from some 180 million T cells.

CDR3 size: 14 residues. Germline lookup yields CDR1 MNHEY and CDR2 SMNVEV (reference sequence). Trimming removed 6 bases from V and 8 bases from J, with 19 bases in between. PCR primers comprised 60 Vbeta and 13 Jbeta primers. Using immunoSEQ multiplex PCR, the repertoire was profiled, and TCRdb retains in-frame clones only, with some absent. This table has approximately 61,000 clones, roughly 68% appearing once. General study findings and limits: Associated with HLA alleles at 0.05 false discovery rate in a later analysis were 17,000 or so TCR beta sequences. TCR beta chains associated with HLA were, in a later analysis, more clonally expanded than equally common others. On later analysis, the bulk of CMV-associated TCR beta chains appeared to be HLA-restricted.

Regarding this clone: Its target is not known.

Sequencing input: PBMCs. The J gene is TRBJ1-2, the V gene TRBV27, with unresolved D. This clonotype was sampled from a woman aged 50 to 60 in good health and CMV-seronegative. The CDR3 DNA sequence: TGTGCCAGCAGAAGACCCGCAGAGTTGGGCGGCTACACCTTC. This sequence encodes CASRRPAELGGYTF.